A single sample gave rise to the 5 T cell receptor beta chains below, sequenced in a study of early T cells in non-severe SARS-CoV-2 infection. MiXCR was run by TCRdb on the 5' RACE reads, yielding one entry per CDR3 protein. The sample has 60,000 or so distinct CDR3 sequences, about 12% seen once. The sample was whole blood. These receptors originate from an adult who was a healthcare worker with PCR-confirmed SARS-CoV-2 infection or an uninfected control (not recorded which).

This sequence joins TRBV28 and TRBJ2-5; no clear D gene. This CDR3 comprises 13 residues. The V and J ends lost 4 bases and 1 base respectively, with 7 bases between them. Per the germline V gene, CDR1 is MDHEN and CDR2 is SYDVKM. The CDR3 sequence is CASSSGSQETQYF. The CDR3 DNA is TGTGCCAGCAGTTCAGGATCCCAAGAGACCCAGTACTTC.

V is TRBV14 and J is TRBJ2-5; the D is unclear. The germline V gene has CDR1 SGHDN and CDR2 FVKESK. The CDR3 has 15 residues. V lost 1 base, J lost 4 bases, and 13 bases lay in between. The CDR3 sequence: CASSQVRAKSETQYF. CDR3 bases: TGTGCCAGCAGCCAAGTTAGGGCGAAGTCAGAGACCCAGTACTTC.

The rearrangement uses TRBV10-2 and TRBJ2-5; D remains unclear. V lost 3 bases and J 4 bases, leaving 12 bases between the germline ends. This CDR3 region has 14 residues. The germline V gene has CDR1 WSHSY and CDR2 SAAADI. This CDR3 is CASSDGSLGETQYF. Here the CDR3 DNA reads TGCGCCAGCAGTGATGGGTCCTTGGGAGAGACCCAGTACTTC.

This clonotype was detected ten times or more. The V gene is TRBV5-1, the J gene TRBJ1-5, with D uncertain. The CDR3 spans 14 residues. V was clipped by 0 bases and J by 6 bases, with 10 bases between them. CDR1 SGHRS and CDR2 YFSETQ come from the germline V gene. Written as DNA, the CDR3 is TGCGCCAGCAGCTTGGGAGGGCCGGGTCAGCCCCAGCATTTT. Translation gives CASSLGGPGQPQHF.

This clonotype was seen ten or more times. This chain links TRBV5-1 with TRBJ1-5; no definite D call. This CDR3 comprises 15 residues. The germline V gene has CDR1 SGHRS and CDR2 YFSETQ. Trimming left V 4 bases short and J 2 bases short, with 13 bases between. The CDR3 DNA is TGCGCCAGCAGCGAGGCTGGAAGTGGCAATCAGCCCCAGCATTTT. Protein sequence: CASSEAGSGNQPQHF. Combining the CDR3 with reference TRBV5-1 and TRBJ1-5 gives the whole variable domain KAGVTQTPRYLIKTRGQQVTLSCSPISGHRSVSWYQQTPGQGLQFLFEYFSETQRNKGNFPGRFSGRQFSNSRSEMNVSTLELGDSALYLCASSEAGSGNQPQHFGDGTRLSIL.